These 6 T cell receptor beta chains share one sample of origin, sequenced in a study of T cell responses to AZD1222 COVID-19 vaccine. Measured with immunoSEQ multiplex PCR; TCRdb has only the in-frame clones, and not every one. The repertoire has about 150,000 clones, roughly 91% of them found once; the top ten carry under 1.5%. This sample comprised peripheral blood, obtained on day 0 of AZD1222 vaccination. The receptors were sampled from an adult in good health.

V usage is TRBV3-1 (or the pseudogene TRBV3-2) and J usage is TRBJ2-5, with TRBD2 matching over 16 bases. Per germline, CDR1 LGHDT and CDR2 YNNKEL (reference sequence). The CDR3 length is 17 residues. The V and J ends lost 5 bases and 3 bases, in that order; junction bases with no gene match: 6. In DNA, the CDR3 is TGTGCCAGCAGCTACGGGACTAGCGGGGGGGCTAAAGAGACCCAGTACTTC. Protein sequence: CASSYGTSGGAKETQYF.

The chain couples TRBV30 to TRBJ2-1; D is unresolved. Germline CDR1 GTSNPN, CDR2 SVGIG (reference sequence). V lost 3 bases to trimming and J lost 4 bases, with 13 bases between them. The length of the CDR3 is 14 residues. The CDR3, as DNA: TGTGCCTGGAGGGACCCGACGGATTACAATGAGCAGTTCTTC. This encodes CAWRDPTDYNEQFF.

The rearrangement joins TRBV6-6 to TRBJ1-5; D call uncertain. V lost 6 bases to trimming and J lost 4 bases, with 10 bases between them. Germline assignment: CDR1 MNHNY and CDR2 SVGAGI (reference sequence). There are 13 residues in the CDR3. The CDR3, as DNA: TGTGCCAGCAGCCCGGGAAGAAATCAGCCCCAGCATTTT. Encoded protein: CASSPGRNQPQHF.

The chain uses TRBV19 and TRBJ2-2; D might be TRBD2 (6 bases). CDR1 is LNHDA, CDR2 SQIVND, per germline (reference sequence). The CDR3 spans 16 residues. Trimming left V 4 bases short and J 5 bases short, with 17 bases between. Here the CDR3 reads CASSTRARDLTGELFF. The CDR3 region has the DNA TGTGCCAGTAGTACCCGCGCGCGGGATTTAACCGGGGAGCTGTTTTTT.

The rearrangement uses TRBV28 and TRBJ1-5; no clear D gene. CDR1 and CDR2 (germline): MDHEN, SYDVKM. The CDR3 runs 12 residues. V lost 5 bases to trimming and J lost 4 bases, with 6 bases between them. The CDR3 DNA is TGTGCCAGCAGTGGAGCAAATCAGCCCCAGCATTTT. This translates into CASSGANQPQHF.

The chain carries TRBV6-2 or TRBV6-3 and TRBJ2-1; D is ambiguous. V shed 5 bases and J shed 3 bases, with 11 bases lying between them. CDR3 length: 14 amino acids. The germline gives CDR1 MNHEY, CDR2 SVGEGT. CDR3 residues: CASSPGPFYNEQFF. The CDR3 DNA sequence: TGTGCCAGCAGTCCCGGACCTTTCTACAATGAGCAGTTCTTC.